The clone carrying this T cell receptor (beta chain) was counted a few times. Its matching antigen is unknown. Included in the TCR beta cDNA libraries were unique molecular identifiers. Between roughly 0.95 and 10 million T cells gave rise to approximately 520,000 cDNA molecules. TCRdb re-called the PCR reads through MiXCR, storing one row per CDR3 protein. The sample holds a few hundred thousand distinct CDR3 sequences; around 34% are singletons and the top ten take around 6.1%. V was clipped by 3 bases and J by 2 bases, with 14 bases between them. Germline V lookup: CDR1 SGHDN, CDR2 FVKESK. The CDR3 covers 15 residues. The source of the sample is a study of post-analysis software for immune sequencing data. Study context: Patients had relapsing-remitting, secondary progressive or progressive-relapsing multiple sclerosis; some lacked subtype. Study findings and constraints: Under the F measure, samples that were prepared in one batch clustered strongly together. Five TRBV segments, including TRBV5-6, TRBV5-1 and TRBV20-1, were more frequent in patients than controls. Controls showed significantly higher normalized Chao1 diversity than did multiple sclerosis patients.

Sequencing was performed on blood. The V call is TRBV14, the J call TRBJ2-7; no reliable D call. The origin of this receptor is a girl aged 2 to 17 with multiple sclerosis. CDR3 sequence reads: CASSHLRTDTYEQYF. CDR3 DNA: TGTGCCAGCAGCCACCTCCGGACGGATACCTACGAGCAGTACTTC.